The 18 T cell receptor beta chains in this list originate from one sample, sequenced in a study of blood T cells in healthy people across ages. Sample-barcoded 5' priming and a J-beta primer mix drove a second PCR of about 7 to 12 cycles. TCRdb called the 5' RACE reads again in MiXCR, with one record for every CDR3 protein. The repertoire holds roughly 720,000 distinct CDR3 sequences, with 53% as singletons. The sequenced sample was blood. The origin of the receptors is a man older than 75 in good health.

This sequence joins TRBV6-6 and TRBJ1-4; D call uncertain. V shed 8 bases and J shed 1 base, with 8 bases lying between them. Germline loops: CDR1 MNHNY, CDR2 SVGAGI (reference sequence). The CDR3 length is 13 residues. CDR3 DNA: TGTGCCAGCGGTCGGGGAACTAATGAAAAACTGTTTTTT. Protein product: CASGRGTNEKLFF.

Many counts were recorded for this clonotype. The chain uses TRBV14 and TRBJ2-3; weak D call: TRBD2 (5 bases). The CDR3 has 19 amino acids. In germline, CDR1 is SGHDN, CDR2 FVKESK. V was clipped by 0 bases and J by 6 bases, with 25 bases between them. The CDR3 loop is CASSQEAIYDGGPVDTQYF. In DNA form, the CDR3 reads TGTGCCAGCAGCCAAGAAGCTATATATGATGGCGGGCCCGTGGATACGCAGTATTTT.

The chain combines TRBV6-1 with TRBJ2-7; D remains ambiguous. Trimming took 5 bases from V and 3 from J, leaving 11 bases between them. Germline CDR1 and CDR2: MNHNS and SASEGT. The CDR3 loop spans 13 amino acids. The CDR3 is CASSKGPGYEQYF. The CDR3 coding sequence is TGTGCCAGCAGTAAAGGTCCGGGCTACGAGCAGTACTTC.

The chain joins TRBV5-1 to TRBJ2-1; maybe TRBD2 (5 bases). V lost 4 bases and J 5 bases, leaving 16 bases between the germline ends. CDR3 size: 15 residues. Looked up from germline, CDR1 is SGHRS and CDR2 is YFSETQ. The chain's CDR3 is CASSPDGLYHNEQFF. The CDR3 DNA reads TGCGCCAGCAGCCCAGATGGACTTTACCACAATGAGCAGTTCTTC.

This sequence joins TRBV10-3 and TRBJ1-4; 10 nucleotides line up with TRBD1. Germline V gene sequence: CDR1 ENHRY, CDR2 SYGVKD. The V and J ends lost 10 bases and 8 bases, in that order; junction bases with no gene match: 7. The CDR3 has 13 residues. CDR3 residues: CATGTGEREKLFF. CDR3 nucleotides: TGTGCCACTGGGACAGGGGAACGAGAAAAACTGTTTTTT.

On this clonotype itself: A read error may account for a junction end that differs from germline. This chain connects TRBV6-5 to TRBJ2-5; 9 nucleotides line up with TRBD1. Per the germline V gene, CDR1 is MNHEY and CDR2 is SVGAGI. This CDR3 comprises 14 residues. The CDR3 bases are TGTGCCAGCAGTGACGGACAGGGGTCTTACGAGCAGTATTTC. It specifies CASSDGQGSYEQYF.

V usage is TRBV5-1 and J usage is TRBJ2-1; a weak D match, TRBD1 (5 bases). Trimming removed 4 bases from V and 6 bases from J, with 11 bases in between. The V gene's germline CDR1 is SGHRS and CDR2 YFSETQ. The CDR3 has 13 amino acids. This CDR3 reads CASSLSQGNEQFF. The CDR3 DNA reads as TGCGCCAGCAGCCTCTCCCAGGGCAATGAGCAGTTCTTC.

As to this clonotype: This may be a read error: a much more frequent sequence differs by one nucleotide. CDR3 amino acids: CASSSKPGTSGRVNNEQFF. In DNA, the CDR3 is TGTGCCAGCAGTTCGAAACCCGGGACTAGCGGGAGGGTTAACAATGAGCAGTTCTTC. The chain has TRBV6-2 or TRBV6-3 and TRBJ2-1; 16 bases fit TRBD2. Germline V lookup: CDR1 MNHEY, CDR2 SVGEGT. The CDR3 is made up of 19 amino acids. Germline trimming cut 4 bases from V and 5 bases from J; bases unmatched to any gene: 11.

With regard to this clonotype: One end of the junction varies from germline; a read error may be responsible. The rearrangement joins TRBV20-1 to TRBJ1-1; possible D gene TRBD1, 5 bases. CDR3 size: 15 residues. CDR1 and CDR2 (germline): DFQATT, SNEGSKA (reference sequence). The CDR3 region has the DNA TGCAGTGCTAGAGATCAGGGCAGCGGGAACACTGAGGCTTTCTTT. Its translation is CSARDQGSGNTEAFF.

The rearrangement links TRBV27 to TRBJ1-2, with D tentatively TRBD1 (6 bases). V was clipped by 3 bases and J by 4 bases, with 15 bases between them. Germline CDR1 is MNHEY and CDR2 is SMNVEV (reference sequence). This CDR3 is built from 15 residues. The CDR3 spells CASSLAPGGLYGYTF. CDR3 bases: TGTGCCAGCAGTTTGGCTCCCGGGGGCCTCTATGGCTACACCTTC.

The CDR3 protein is CSAQKPGGGTEAFF. CDR3 DNA: TGCAGTGCTCAGAAACCGGGTGGCGGCACTGAAGCTTTCTTT. V and J are TRBV20-1 and TRBJ1-1; no reliable D call. Germline-derived CDR1 and CDR2 are DFQATT and SNEGSKA (reference sequence). This CDR3 region has 14 residues. The germline V and J ends were trimmed by 5 bases and 4 bases, with 17 bases remaining between them.

This clonotype came up a few times. V gene TRBV7-2 combines with J gene TRBJ2-5; a possible D gene is TRBD2 (5 bases). CDR1 is SGHTA, CDR2 FQGNSA, per germline. V was pared by 0 bases and J by 5 bases, with 16 bases between. This CDR3 contains 16 residues. The CDR3 sequence is CASSLARQRQPETQYF. CDR3 coding DNA: TGTGCCAGCAGCTTAGCGCGTCAGCGGCAGCCTGAGACCCAGTACTTC.

This clonotype was seen a handful of times. V and J are TRBV11-2 and TRBJ2-7; D call uncertain. The V gene lost 1 base and the J gene lost 6 bases, with 19 bases spanning the gap. This CDR3 contains 16 residues. The V gene's germline CDR1 is SGHAT and CDR2 FQNNGV. The CDR3 is CASSLVSNSWPSEQYF. The CDR3 DNA is TGTGCCAGCAGCTTAGTATCTAACTCCTGGCCTAGCGAGCAGTACTTC.

The V call is TRBV29-1, the J call TRBJ2-3, with 8 bases that match TRBD1. The CDR3 runs 13 residues. The V and J ends lost 6 bases and 2 bases, in that order; junction bases with no gene match: 4. Looked up from germline, CDR1 is SQVTM and CDR2 is ANQGSEA. In DNA form, the CDR3 reads TGCAGCGTAAACAGGGGGTTCACAGATACGCAGTATTTT. Residues: CSVNRGFTDTQYF.

For this clonotype: Its ends do not fully match the called genes, so a read error is possible. The chain uses TRBV27 and TRBJ2-3; D call uncertain. Germline V gene lookup returns CDR1 MNHEY and CDR2 SMNVEV (reference sequence). The CDR3 loop spans 17 amino acids. Here the CDR3 DNA reads TGTGCCGGCAGTTTATACCCCCCGGCGGTAGGCACGGATACGCAGTATTTT. Translating gives CAGSLYPPAVGTDTQYF.

The gene calls are TRBV7-7 and TRBJ2-5; possibly TRBD2 for D (6 bases). The CDR3 is made up of 15 amino acids. CDR1 is SSHAT, CDR2 FNYEAQ, per germline (reference sequence). V lost 2 bases and J 5 bases, leaving 15 bases between the germline ends. CDR3 coding DNA: TGTGCCAGCAGCTTAAGGGCGGGATTGTTGGAGACCCAGTACTTC. Protein product: CASSLRAGLLETQYF. Drawing the rest from reference TRBV7-7 and TRBJ2-5, the complete variable domain is GAGVSQSPRYKVTKRGQDVTLRCDPISSHATLYWYQQALGQGPEFLTYFNYEAQPDKSGLPSDRFSAERPEGSISTLTIQRTEQRDSAMYRCASSLRAGLLETQYFGPGTRLLVL.

The chain joins TRBV10-3 to TRBJ2-1; 7 positions agree with TRBD2. V gave up 6 bases and J gave up 1 base; unmatched junction bases: 6. This CDR3 comprises 15 residues. Germline V lookup: CDR1 ENHRY, CDR2 SYGVKD. CDR3 sequence reads: CAISKAGPSYNEQFF. In DNA form, the CDR3 reads TGTGCCATCAGCAAAGCGGGGCCTTCCTACAATGAGCAGTTCTTC.

J is TRBJ2-1 and V is TRBV2; a possible D gene is TRBD2 (5 bases). Per germline, CDR1 SNHLY and CDR2 FYNNEI. There are 16 residues in the CDR3. Trimming removed 8 bases at V and 8 bases at J, with 25 bases between. CDR3 loop: CASETGDLGIWDEQFF. The CDR3 coding sequence is TGTGCCAGCGAGACCGGGGATTTGGGGATTTGGGATGAGCAGTTCTTC. Based on the CDR3 plus reference TRBV2 and TRBJ2-1, the full variable domain is EPEVTQTPSHQVTQMGQEVILRCVPISNHLYFYWYRQILGQKVEFLVSFYNNEISEKSEIFDDQFSVERPDGSNFTLKIRSTKLEDSAMYFCASETGDLGIWDEQFFGPGTRLTVL.